This T cell receptor (beta chain) stems from a study of blood T cells in healthy people across ages. Those donating, healthy Caucasian individuals from Russia, were aged about 6 to 100. Per sample, extraction of total RNA gave at least 5.5 micrograms in every case. Many counts were recorded for this clonotype. The V and J ends lost 1 base and 6 bases respectively, with 7 bases between them. The germline gives CDR1 KGHDR, CDR2 SFDVKD. This CDR3 region has 13 residues. Using a J-beta primer mix together with a sample-barcoded 5' primer, a second PCR was run for roughly 7 to 12 cycles. Every sample returned 2.5 million or more CDR3-containing paired-end reads. TCRdb recomputed calls from the 5' RACE reads with MiXCR, one row per CDR3 protein. This sample has 540,000 or so distinct CDR3 sequences; nearly 25% occur once, and the top ten carry around 10%. These data also featured in a second study, about T cells of mothers and their children. That publication notes: All RNA that had been extracted was used for cDNA synthesis at around 1.4 ug per 15 ul.

The rearrangement links TRBV24-1 to TRBJ2-3; weak D call: TRBD2 (5 bases). The sequence was collected from a boy aged 5-17 years in good health. Sequencing input: blood. CDR3 in DNA: TGTGCCACCAGTGATTTTACGGGGGATACGCAGTATTTT. Its translation: CATSDFTGDTQYF.